This T cell receptor (beta chain) was recorded in a study of blood T cell repertoires in COVID-19. Study as a whole: The United States, Italy and Spain supplied acute and convalescent COVID-19 samples. T cells, B-cell-depleted T cells, or PBMCs supplied cDNA or gDNA.

CDR1 is SNHLY and CDR2 is FYNNEI in the germline V gene. This CDR3 is 14 amino acids long. V was cut by 7 bases and J by 5 bases, with 17 bases left in between. Original data processing: The assay estimated nucleated cells by amplifying reference gene primers. The data were produced by immunoSEQ multiplex PCR, yet TCRdb's version contains in-frame clones alone and is incomplete. D and trimming come from the DNA, and the V and J calls and clone size come from that table. The repertoire includes 110,000 to 150,000 clones, 82% of them detected once, and roughly 4% sits in the top ten. The receptor was derived from a woman older than 75 with acute or convalescent COVID-19. Material: peripheral blood. V is TRBV2 and J is TRBJ2-5; a possible D gene is TRBD1 (6 bases). The CDR3 reads CASMRGFRLETQYF. The CDR3 coding sequence is TGTGCCAGCATGAGGGGGTTCCGACTGGAGACCCAGTACTTC.